The present TCR beta chain was sequenced within a study of control samples from healthy donors and cancer patients. Some clones are missing from TCRdb's copy, which holds only in-frame ones; the method was immunoSEQ multiplex PCR. The table records 230,000 or so clones, roughly 94% of them present only once. Between the trimmed V and J ends, which lost 5 bases and 3 bases, there was a span of 13 bases. Germline CDR1 reads GTSNPN; CDR2 reads SVGIG (reference sequence). The CDR3 spans 13 residues. The chain carries TRBV30 and TRBJ1-1; TRBD1 might be the D (6 bases). Sequencing was performed on blood. The origin of this receptor is a middle-aged man in good health. The CDR3 DNA sequence: TGTGCCTGGGGGCAGGGGATGGACACTGAAGCTTTCTTT. Translating gives CAWGQGMDTEAFF.